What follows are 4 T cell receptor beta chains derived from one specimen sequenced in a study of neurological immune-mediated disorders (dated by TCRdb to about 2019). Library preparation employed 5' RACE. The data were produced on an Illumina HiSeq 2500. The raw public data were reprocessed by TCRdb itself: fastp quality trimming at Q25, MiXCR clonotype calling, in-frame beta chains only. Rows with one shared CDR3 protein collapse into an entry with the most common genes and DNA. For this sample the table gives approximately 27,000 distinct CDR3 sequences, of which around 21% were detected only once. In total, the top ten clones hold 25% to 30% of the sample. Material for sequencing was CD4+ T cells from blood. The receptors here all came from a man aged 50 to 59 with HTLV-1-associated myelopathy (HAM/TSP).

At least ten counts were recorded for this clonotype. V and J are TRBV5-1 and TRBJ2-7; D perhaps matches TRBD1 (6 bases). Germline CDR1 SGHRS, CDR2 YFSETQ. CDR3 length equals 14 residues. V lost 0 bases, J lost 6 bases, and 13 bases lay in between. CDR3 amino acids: CASSLAEQGREQYF. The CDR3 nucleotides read TGCGCCAGCAGCTTGGCGGAACAGGGACGCGAGCAGTACTTC.

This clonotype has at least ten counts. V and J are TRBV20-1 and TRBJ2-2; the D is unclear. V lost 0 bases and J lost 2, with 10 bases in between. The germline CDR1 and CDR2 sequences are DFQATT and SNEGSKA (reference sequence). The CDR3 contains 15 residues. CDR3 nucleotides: TGCAGTGCTAGAGATAGAGTCGTCAACACCGGGGAGCTGTTTTTT. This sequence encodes CSARDRVVNTGELFF.

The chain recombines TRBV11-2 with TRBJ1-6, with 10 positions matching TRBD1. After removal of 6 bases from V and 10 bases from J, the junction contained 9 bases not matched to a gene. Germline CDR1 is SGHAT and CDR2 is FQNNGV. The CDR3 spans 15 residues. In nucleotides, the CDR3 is TGTGCCAGCAGACTAGGGGGACAGGGGTGGTCACCCCTCCACTTT. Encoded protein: CASRLGGQGWSPLHF.

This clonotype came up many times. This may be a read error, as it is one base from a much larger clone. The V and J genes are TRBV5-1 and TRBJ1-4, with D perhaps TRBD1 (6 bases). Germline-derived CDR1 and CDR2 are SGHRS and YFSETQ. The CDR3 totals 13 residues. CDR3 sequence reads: CANSPGQKEGLFF. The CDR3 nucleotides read TGCGCCAACAGCCCCGGACAGAAGGAGGGACTGTTTTTT. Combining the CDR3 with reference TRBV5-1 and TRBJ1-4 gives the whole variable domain KAGVTQTPRYLIKTRGQQVTLSCSPISGHRSVSWYQQTPGQGLQFLFEYFSETQRNKGNFPGRFSGRQFSNSRSEMNVSTLELGDSALYLCANSPGQKEGLFFGSGTQLSVL.